A single T cell receptor (beta chain) is shown here with its context. Its antigen is not known. Using immunoSEQ multiplex PCR, the repertoire was profiled, and TCRdb retains in-frame clones only, with some absent. The sample gives 95,000 to 100,000 clones, about 87% of which show up once; roughly 10% is in the top ten. CDR1 is MNHEY and CDR2 is SVGEGT in the germline V gene. CDR3 size: 18 residues. V lost 0 bases to trimming and J lost 3 bases; unmatched junction nucleotides: 10. These data are taken from a study of T cell responses to AZD1222 COVID-19 vaccine. Study-level points and caveats: Two AZD1222 doses significantly raised spike-specific TCR breadth and depth over controls. White British ancestry dominated among donors, who included more females, and clonal diversity was possibly underestimated.

The receptor was isolated from an adult who received the AZD1222 COVID-19 vaccine. The chain combines TRBV6-2 or TRBV6-3 with TRBJ2-3; 9 positions match TRBD2. Sequencing was performed on peripheral blood, taken 28 days after the second AZD1222 dose. CDR3 residues: CASSYSIPSGIITDTQYF. CDR3 in DNA: TGTGCCAGCAGTTACTCGATCCCTAGCGGGATAATAACAGATACGCAGTATTTT.